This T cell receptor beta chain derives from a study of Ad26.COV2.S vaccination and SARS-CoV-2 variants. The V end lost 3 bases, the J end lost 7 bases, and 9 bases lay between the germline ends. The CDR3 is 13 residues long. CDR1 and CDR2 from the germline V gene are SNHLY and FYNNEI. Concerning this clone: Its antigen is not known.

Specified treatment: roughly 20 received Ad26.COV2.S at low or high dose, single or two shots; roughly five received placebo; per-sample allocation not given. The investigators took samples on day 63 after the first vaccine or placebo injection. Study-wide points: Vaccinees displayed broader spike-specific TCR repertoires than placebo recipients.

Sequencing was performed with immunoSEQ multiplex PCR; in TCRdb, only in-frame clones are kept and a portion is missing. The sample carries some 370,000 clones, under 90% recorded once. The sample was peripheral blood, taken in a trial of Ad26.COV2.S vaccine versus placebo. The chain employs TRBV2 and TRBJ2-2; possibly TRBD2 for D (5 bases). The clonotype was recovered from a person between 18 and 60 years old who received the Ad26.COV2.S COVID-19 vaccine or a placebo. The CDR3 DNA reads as TGTGCCAGCAGTGAGGCCCGGGACGGGGAGCTGTTTTTT. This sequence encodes CASSEARDGELFF.